This entry is about one T cell receptor (beta chain). Antigen specificity is unknown. The CDR3 is made up of 14 amino acids. This record belongs to a study of cytomegalovirus exposure and HLA in healthy donors. Primers: 60 Vbeta forward and 13 Jbeta reverse. This table comes from immunoSEQ multiplex PCR, and its TCRdb copy is limited to in-frame clones, with some not included. The table has over 20,000 clones, approximately 70% seen once. Findings and caveats of the study: Researchers reported from a later analysis that most CMV-associated TCR beta chains appeared HLA-restricted. Analyses of presence and absence presupposed an approximately uniform sequencing depth across donors. In the analysis, some V segments, TRBV6-2 and TRBV6-3 included, were excluded as indistinguishable.

The J gene is TRBJ1-1, the V gene TRBV21-1; the table calls TRBD1, which could not be checked here. TRBV21-1 is termed a pseudogene. The receptor was isolated from a woman in her forties or fifties in good health and CMV-seronegative. Specimen: PBMCs. CDR3 sequence (DNA): TGTGCCAGCAGCAAAGGCCAACAGACCACTGAAGCTTTCTTT. The encoded protein is CASSKGQQTTEAFF.